This T cell receptor (beta chain) was retrieved from a study of blood T cells in healthy people across ages. Turning to the study itself: About one barcoded beta molecule was captured per two T cells (by template switching).

Sample-barcoded 5' priming and a J-beta primer mix drove a second PCR of about 6 to 12 cycles. TCRdb re-analysed the 5' RACE reads in MiXCR, keeping a single row per CDR3 protein. The sample carries hundreds of thousands of distinct CDR3 sequences, approximately 51% recorded once. Every participating donor contributed about 10 milliliters of peripheral blood through a draw. Isolating PBMCs gave at least 7 million of these cells per sample. Study observations and caveats: Diversity was higher, and naive CD4+ cells more numerous, in long-lived donors than in aged donors.

The sample holds one count of this clonotype. As yet, its antigen is unknown. The CDR3 is 13 amino acids. V dropped 4 bases and J dropped 3; count of bases not matched to a gene: 3. Per the germline V gene, CDR1 is SQVTM and CDR2 is ANQGSEA. V and J are TRBV29-1 and TRBJ2-3, with 8 positions matching TRBD1. Sequencing was performed on blood. This TCR was recovered from a man aged 55 to 70 in good health. CDR3 sequence: CSVGTGWTDTQYF. DNA of the CDR3: TGCAGCGTTGGGACAGGGTGGACAGATACGCAGTATTTT.